This TCR beta chain appears in the sequencing data of a study of low-dose radiotherapy and immunotherapy resistance in tumors. Study background: Those assigned to Cohort 2 were treated with 1 Gy per fraction every two weeks (13 Gy in total over 26 weeks).

CDR3 length: 14 amino acids. The ends were cut back, 5 bases at V and 6 bases at J, with 14 bases in the middle. CDR1 and CDR2 from the germline V gene are LNHDA and SQIVND (reference sequence). Time point specified: before trial treatment. Donors were administered nivolumab, ipilimumab, aspirin and low-dose cyclophosphamide, together with low-dose radiotherapy. Alpha- and beta-chain coverage of first-strand cDNA came from TRAV- and TRBV-specific primers. With a V-primer adapter and a constant-region primer, TCRs were amplified for approximately 20 PCR cycles. In vitro transcription was used to amplify the isolated mRNA. TCRdb independently ran MiXCR on the reads; one entry per CDR3 protein. The table shows about 82,000 distinct CDR3 sequences, with 18% occurring only once. This clonotype was detected ten times or more.

This chain links TRBV19 with TRBJ1-5; D is perhaps TRBD1 (5 bases). The TCR originated in a male donor with prostate cancer. This specimen was PBMCs, taken before treatment. The CDR3 DNA is TGTGCCAGTAGTCGGCCCGTGGGGGTTCAGCCCCAGCATTTT. This encodes CASSRPVGVQPQHF.